This T cell receptor beta chain was sequenced during a study of OX40 agonist ivuxolimab in advanced cancers. About the research overall: Males comprised about 78% of the group, whose mean age was about 60 years (range 23 to 79). Prior checkpoint blockade (anti-PD-1, anti-PD-L1 or anti-CTLA-4) was permitted; less than 45% had it.

The timepoints at which blood was sampled were baseline, cycle 4 day 1, and cycle 7 day 1. Data came from immunoSEQ multiplex PCR; TCRdb stores just in-frame clones and leaves some out. This table holds 40,000 to 60,000 clones, around 84% found once. Trimming took 3 bases from V and 2 from J; bases not matched to a gene: 5. The germline V gene encodes CDR1 SGHNT and CDR2 YYREEE (reference sequence). The CDR3 totals 14 residues. Sequencing used CD4+ or CD8+ T cells sorted from blood, obtained in a trial of the OX40 agonist ivuxolimab. The chain recombines TRBV5-4 with TRBJ2-7; 7 bases are shared with TRBD1. This receptor was taken from an adult with an advanced solid tumor such as melanoma, head and neck, liver or kidney cancer. CDR3: CASSSYRGTYEQYF. The CDR3 region has the DNA TGTGCCAGCAGCTCTTACAGGGGAACCTACGAGCAGTACTTC. Looking up the rest from reference TRBV5-4 and TRBJ2-7 gives the full variable domain: ETGVTQSPTHLIKTRGQQVTLRCSSQSGHNTVSWYQQALGQGPQFIFQYYREEENGRGNFPPRFSGLQFPNYSSELNVNALELDDSALYLCASSSYRGTYEQYFGPGTRLTVT.